A single sample gave rise to the 13 T cell receptor beta chains below, sequenced in a study of shared T cell receptors in the human thymus. Assay: immunoSEQ multiplex PCR; the TCRdb copy retains only in-frame clones and omits some. The table records hundreds of thousands of clones, roughly 86% of them present only once. These data were also filed under a second study, of human thymus T cells.

Material: thymocytes. These receptors came from a boy under three years old with a congenital heart defect.

This clone was detected once. This chain joins TRBV15 and TRBJ2-7; 8 bases align to TRBD2. Trimming at V came to 7 bases and at J to 5 bases, leaving 10 bases not matched to a gene. The CDR3 has 14 residues. CDR1 is LNHNV and CDR2 is YYDKDF in the germline V gene (reference sequence). In nucleotides, the CDR3 is TGTGCCACCAATCGGGGGGGTAAAACAGACGAGCAGTACTTC. Translation: CATNRGGKTDEQYF.

The gene calls are TRBV9 and TRBJ1-3, with unresolved D. V shed 3 bases and J shed 0 bases, with 10 bases lying between them. This CDR3 is 15 amino acids long. Germline loops: CDR1 SGDLS, CDR2 YYNGEE. In DNA form, the CDR3 reads TGTGCCAGCAGCGCCCCGGGTCCCTCTGGAAACACCATATATTTT. Translation: CASSAPGPSGNTIYF.

The chain has TRBV4-1 and TRBJ2-2; 8 nucleotides agree with TRBD1. The CDR3 has 16 residues. The V and J ends lost 1 base and 8 bases, in that order; junction bases with no gene match: 9. Germline V gene data show CDR1 as MGHRA and CDR2 as YSYEKL. This CDR3 reads CASSQAGQGPGGELFF. The CDR3 DNA is TGCGCCAGCAGCCAAGCAGGACAGGGCCCGGGAGGGGAGCTGTTTTTT.

The chain employs TRBV14 and TRBJ2-7, with D maybe TRBD1 (6 bases). There are 15 residues in the CDR3. V lost 0 bases and J 3 bases, leaving 12 bases between the germline ends. The germline V gene encodes CDR1 SGHDN and CDR2 FVKESK. The DNA of the CDR3 is TGTGCCAGCAGCCAAGAATGGGGGCGGTTCTACGAGCAGTACTTC. Amino acid sequence: CASSQEWGRFYEQYF.

The chain recombines TRBV7-3 with TRBJ2-1; D might be TRBD2 (7 bases). Trimming pared 2 bases from V and 4 bases from J, leaving 15 bases between. This CDR3 is built from 16 residues. In germline, CDR1 is SGHTA, CDR2 FQGTGA. The CDR3 spells CASSLGRGPNYNEQFF. The CDR3 region has the DNA TGTGCCAGCAGCTTAGGGCGGGGGCCCAATTACAATGAGCAGTTCTTC. The variable domain in full, completed from reference TRBV7-3 and TRBJ2-1, reads GAGVSQTPSNKVTEKGKYVELRCDPISGHTALYWYRQSLGQGPEFLIYFQGTGAADDSGLPNDRFFAVRPEGSVSTLKIQRTERGDSAVYLCASSLGRGPNYNEQFFGPGTRLTVL.

CDR3 residues: CASSSPPGLAGDTGELFF. In DNA form, the CDR3 reads TGTGCCAGCAGCTCACCCCCGGGACTAGCGGGTGATACCGGGGAGCTGTTTTTT. The V gene is TRBV7-3, the J gene TRBJ2-2, with 12 nucleotides matching TRBD2. This CDR3 spans 18 amino acids. Germline V gene sequence: CDR1 SGHTA, CDR2 FQGTGA. V dropped 4 bases and J dropped 5; count of bases not matched to a gene: 11.

Here the CDR3 DNA reads TGTGCCAGCTCAGTGGGACTTGGCGAAGGTGGCTACGAGCAGTACTTC. It encodes CASSVGLGEGGYEQYF. V is TRBV18 and J is TRBJ2-7; tentative D call: TRBD2 (6 bases). CDR3 size: 16 residues. Germline lookup yields CDR1 KGHSH and CDR2 LQKENI. V lost 5 bases and J 3 bases, leaving 20 bases between the germline ends.

The chain is built from TRBV6-1 and TRBJ1-1, with TRBD1 matching 7 bases. Germline lookup yields CDR1 MNHNS and CDR2 SASEGT. This CDR3 is built from 15 residues. V shed 5 bases and J 4 bases; nucleotides not matched to a gene: 10. The DNA of the CDR3 is TGTGCCAGCAGTCCGACGACAGGGCGGACCACTGAAGCTTTCTTT. It specifies CASSPTTGRTTEAFF.

This clone occurred a few times. This chain connects TRBV19 to TRBJ2-7; maybe TRBD1 (7 bases). The V gene lost 3 bases and the J gene lost 3 bases, with 12 bases spanning the gap. CDR1 and CDR2 from the germline V gene are LNHDA and SQIVND (reference sequence). The CDR3 is 14 amino acids. CDR3 region: CASSIGRGVYEQYF. In DNA, the CDR3 is TGTGCCAGTAGTATTGGCAGGGGGGTCTACGAGCAGTACTTC.

The chain links TRBV15 to TRBJ2-5, with unresolved D. The CDR3 runs to 15 residues. Germline CDR1 and CDR2: LNHNV and YYDKDF (reference sequence). V dropped 1 base and J dropped 2 bases, with 11 bases sitting between them. Written as DNA, the CDR3 is TGTGCCACCAGCAGAGCCCGACATCCTCAAGAGACCCAGTACTTC. It codes for CATSRARHPQETQYF.

This clone was seen only a few times. The chain has TRBV28 and TRBJ1-6; the D is unclear. V lost 6 bases and J 10 bases, leaving 10 bases between the germline ends. Germline lookup yields CDR1 MDHEN and CDR2 SYDVKM. The CDR3 length is 12 residues. The CDR3 loop reads CASRNLGSPLHF. The DNA of the CDR3 is TGTGCCAGCAGGAATCTAGGATCACCCCTCCACTTT.

This chain uses TRBV5-1 with TRBJ2-2; the match to TRBD2 covers 15 bases. CDR3 length: 18 residues. Germline V gene lookup returns CDR1 SGHRS and CDR2 YFSETQ. V lost 0 bases and J lost 4; bases outside the gene matches: 4. The CDR3 sequence: CASSLGTSGGAFTGELFF. For the CDR3, the DNA is TGCGCCAGCAGCTTGGGGACTAGCGGGGGGGCTTTCACCGGGGAGCTGTTTTTT.

The rearrangement links TRBV10-3 to TRBJ2-7, with D perhaps matching TRBD1 (6 bases). The CDR3 runs to 15 residues. Germline loops: CDR1 ENHRY, CDR2 SYGVKD. Trimming stripped 7 bases from V and 0 bases from J, with 16 bases between. The CDR3 nucleotides are TGTGCCATCACCACAAGGACAGATAGCTCCTACGAGCAGTACTTC. Protein sequence: CAITTRTDSSYEQYF.